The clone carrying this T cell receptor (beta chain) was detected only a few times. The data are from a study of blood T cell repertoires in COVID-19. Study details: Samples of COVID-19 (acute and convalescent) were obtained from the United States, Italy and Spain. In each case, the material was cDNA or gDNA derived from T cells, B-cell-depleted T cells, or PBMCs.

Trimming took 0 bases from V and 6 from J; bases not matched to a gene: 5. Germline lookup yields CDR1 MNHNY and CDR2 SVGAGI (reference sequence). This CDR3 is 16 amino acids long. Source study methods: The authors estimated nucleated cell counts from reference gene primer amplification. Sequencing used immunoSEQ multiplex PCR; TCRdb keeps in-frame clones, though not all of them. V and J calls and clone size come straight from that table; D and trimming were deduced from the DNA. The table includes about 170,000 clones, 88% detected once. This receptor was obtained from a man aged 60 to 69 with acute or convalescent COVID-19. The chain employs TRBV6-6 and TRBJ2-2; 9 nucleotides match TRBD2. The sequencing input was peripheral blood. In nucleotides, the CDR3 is TGTGCCAGCAGTTACTCTAGCGGGAGTAACTCCGGGGAGCTGTTTTTT. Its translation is CASSYSSGSNSGELFF.